Below are 23 T cell receptor beta chains sequenced from a single sample in a study of OX40 agonist ivuxolimab in advanced cancers. Data came from immunoSEQ multiplex PCR; TCRdb stores just in-frame clones and leaves some out. The table lists 75,000 to 100,000 clones, more than 85% of them singletons, with about 3.6% in the top ten. The sample was CD4+ or CD8+ T cells sorted from blood, taken in a trial of the OX40 agonist ivuxolimab. Receptors were obtained from an adult with an advanced solid tumor such as melanoma, head and neck, liver or kidney cancer.

This chain connects TRBV29-1 to TRBJ2-7; the D gene is possibly TRBD2 (6 bases). V was pared by 3 bases and J by 2 bases, with 8 bases between. Germline V gene data show CDR1 as SQVTM and CDR2 as ANQGSEA. There are 12 residues in the CDR3. CDR3 region: CSVEEGAYEQYF. For the CDR3, the DNA is TGCAGCGTTGAGGAGGGAGCCTACGAGCAGTACTTC.

The chain uses TRBV9 and TRBJ2-2, with D uncertain. CDR3 length: 13 residues. Germline CDR1 reads SGDLS; CDR2 reads YYNGEE. V lost 0 bases and J lost 6, with 6 bases in between. The CDR3 loop is CASSVGYPGELFF. CDR3 in DNA: TGTGCCAGCAGCGTAGGATACCCCGGGGAGCTGTTTTTT.

A remark on this clone: Other DNA sequences in the sample encode the same CDR3. This rearrangement joins TRBV27 to TRBJ1-2; tentatively, D is TRBD1 (5 bases). CDR1 is MNHEY and CDR2 is SMNVEV in the germline V gene (reference sequence). With 6 bases removed from V and 1 base from J, the gap between germline ends came to 12 bases. The CDR3 extends over 14 amino acids. CDR3 DNA: TGTGCCAGCAGAGGGGACGGCTTTAACTATGGCTACACCTTC. Amino acids: CASRGDGFNYGYTF.

In nucleotides, the CDR3 is TGTGCCAGCAGTTACTCCTGGAAGGGAGGCTACACCTTC. It codes for CASSYSWKGGYTF. The chain links TRBV6-5 to TRBJ1-2; D is unclear. The V gene lost 0 bases and the J gene lost 8 bases, with 10 bases spanning the gap. The CDR3 totals 13 residues. From germline, CDR1 is MNHEY and CDR2 SVGAGI.

V gene TRBV4-1 combines with J gene TRBJ2-7; possibly TRBD1 or TRBD2 for D (5 bases each). Looked up from germline, CDR1 is MGHRA and CDR2 is YSYEKL. The CDR3 is made up of 18 amino acids. V shed 5 bases and J shed 1 base, with 24 bases lying between them. The CDR3 here is CASSWTPGSGFESYEQYF. As DNA, the CDR3 is TGCGCCAGCAGCTGGACTCCAGGGTCGGGGTTCGAGTCCTACGAGCAGTACTTC.

In DNA form, the CDR3 reads TGTGCCAGCAGCATGAGGGTCCAAGAGACCCAGTACTTC. Encoded protein: CASSMRVQETQYF. The rearrangement uses TRBV5-4 and TRBJ2-5; a possible D gene is TRBD2 (5 bases). Trimming shortened V by 4 bases and J by 1 base, and 8 bases separated the two germline ends. This CDR3 is built from 13 residues. CDR1 SGHNT and CDR2 YYREEE come from the germline V gene (reference sequence).

The J gene is TRBJ2-7, the V gene TRBV27; D not certain. The CDR3 loop spans 14 amino acids. Germline V gene sequence: CDR1 MNHEY, CDR2 SMNVEV (reference sequence). Trimming took 0 bases from V and 2 from J, leaving 8 bases between them. CDR3 loop: CASSLSGYPYEQYF. The CDR3 nucleotides are TGTGCCAGCAGTTTATCAGGGTATCCCTACGAGCAGTACTTC.

The chain is built from TRBV11-2 and TRBJ1-3; unclear D gene. This CDR3 region has 14 residues. Germline V gives CDR1 SGHAT, CDR2 FQNNGV. Trimming shortened V by 1 base and J by 0 bases, and 4 bases separated the two germline ends. The CDR3 region has the DNA TGTGCCAGCAGCTTAGCCCCCTCTGGAAACACCATATATTTT. Translating it yields CASSLAPSGNTIYF.

J is TRBJ1-3 and V is TRBV6-1; D is unresolved. The V gene's germline CDR1 is MNHNS and CDR2 SASEGT. This CDR3 contains 14 residues. With 2 bases removed from V and 4 bases from J, the gap between germline ends came to 9 bases. CDR3 sequence (DNA): TGTGCCAGCAGTGAAACGGGAGTAGGAAACACCATATATTTT. It codes for CASSETGVGNTIYF.

With respect to this clone: The sample contains more than one DNA sequence encoding this CDR3. The rearrangement joins TRBV6-5 to TRBJ2-7; perhaps D is TRBD1 or TRBD2 (5 bases each). The V and J ends lost 2 bases and 1 base respectively, with 6 bases between them. The germline V gene encodes CDR1 MNHEY and CDR2 SVGAGI. The CDR3 runs 13 residues. In nucleotides, the CDR3 is TGTGCCAGCAGTTACGGGGGATCCTACGAGCAGTACTTC. This codes for CASSYGGSYEQYF.

V gene TRBV27 combines with J gene TRBJ1-1; D uncertain. This CDR3 contains 15 residues. V was trimmed by 7 bases and J by 1 base, leaving 16 bases between them. Germline lookup yields CDR1 MNHEY and CDR2 SMNVEV (reference sequence). The CDR3 DNA is TGTGCCAGCAATTCTCGGGGTTCGGGGAACACTGAAGCTTTCTTT. It translates to CASNSRGSGNTEAFF.

The rearrangement uses TRBV27 and TRBJ1-2; TRBD1 agrees at 10 bases. CDR3 length equals 15 residues. The germline V gene encodes CDR1 MNHEY and CDR2 SMNVEV (reference sequence). Unmatched junction bases numbered 10, after V lost 5 bases and J lost 7 bases. The CDR3 spells CASSLSGTGALGYTF. The CDR3 coding sequence is TGTGCCAGCAGTCTTTCCGGGACAGGGGCCCTTGGCTACACCTTC.

This clone was observed once. Here the CDR3 reads CASTFSADSWSETQYF. In nucleotides, the CDR3 is TGTGCCAGCACTTTTAGCGCGGACAGTTGGTCAGAGACCCAGTACTTC. V gene TRBV25-1 combines with J gene TRBJ2-5, with a weak D call TRBD1 (6 bases). Germline loops: CDR1 MGHDK, CDR2 SYGVNS. This CDR3 contains 16 residues. V was clipped by 7 bases and J by 4 bases, with 22 bases between them.

J is TRBJ1-4 and V is TRBV9, with D maybe TRBD1 (5 bases). CDR1 and CDR2 (germline): SGDLS, YYNGEE. The CDR3 consists of 15 residues. V lost 0 bases, J lost 8 bases, and 14 bases lay in between. CDR3 amino acids: CASSVGGHKAEKLFF. The CDR3 nucleotides are TGTGCCAGCAGCGTAGGTGGACACAAGGCAGAAAAACTGTTTTTT. Based on the CDR3 plus reference TRBV9 and TRBJ1-4, the full variable domain is DSGVTQTPKHLITATGQRVTLRCSPRSGDLSVYWYQQSLDQGLQFLIQYYNGEERAKGNILERFSAQQFPDLHSELNLSSLELGDSALYFCASSVGGHKAEKLFFGSGTQLSVL.

The chain combines TRBV7-8 with TRBJ1-1, with D uncertain. The length of the CDR3 is 12 residues. Germline CDR1 is SGHVS and CDR2 is FQNEAQ. V was shortened by 3 bases and J by 7 bases, with 9 bases between the two germline ends. The CDR3 protein is CASSFLTVEAFF. CDR3 sequence (DNA): TGTGCCAGCAGCTTCTTAACAGTTGAAGCTTTCTTT. The full variable domain, in which reference TRBV7-8 and TRBJ1-1 provide the parts outside the CDR3, is GAGVSQSPRYKVAKRGQDVALRCDPISGHVSLFWYQQALGQGPEFLTYFQNEAQLDKSGLPSDRFFAERPEGSVSTLKIQRTQQEDSAVYLCASSFLTVEAFFGQGTRLTVV.

The rearrangement uses TRBV13 and TRBJ2-2; 7 bases align to TRBD1. V dropped 5 bases and J dropped 1; count of bases not matched to a gene: 10. The CDR3 totals 17 residues. The germline V gene encodes CDR1 PRHDT and CDR2 FYEKMQ (reference sequence). In DNA, the CDR3 is TGTGCCAGCAGCAATCCTACAGGGGCCCGGAACACCGGGGAGCTGTTTTTT. Its protein is CASSNPTGARNTGELFF.

The rearrangement links TRBV5-1 to TRBJ1-1; possibly TRBD1 for D (6 bases). The germline V gene has CDR1 SGHRS and CDR2 YFSETQ. This CDR3 spans 14 amino acids. With 4 bases removed from V and 1 base from J, the gap between germline ends came to 11 bases. The CDR3 loop is CASSGGAANTEAFF. The CDR3 bases are TGCGCCAGCAGCGGGGGGGCAGCGAACACTGAAGCTTTCTTT.

The gene calls are TRBV27 and TRBJ1-6; 7 bases are shared with TRBD1. Trimming cost V 5 bases and J 5 bases; bases outside gene matches: 9. The CDR3 loop spans 16 amino acids. CDR1 MNHEY and CDR2 SMNVEV come from the germline V gene (reference sequence). CDR3 region: CASSLNRDSHNSPLHF. In DNA, the CDR3 is TGTGCCAGCAGTCTAAACCGGGACAGTCATAATTCACCCCTCCACTTT.

The rearrangement joins TRBV6-6 to TRBJ2-1; TRBD1 is a possible D gene (5 bases). The CDR3 covers 13 residues. V was trimmed by 2 bases and J by 6 bases, leaving 8 bases between them. Germline CDR1 reads MNHNY; CDR2 reads SVGAGI (reference sequence). CDR3 residues: CASSYGAPNEQFF. CDR3 DNA sequence: TGTGCCAGCAGTTACGGGGCCCCCAATGAGCAGTTCTTC.

The chain links TRBV5-5 to TRBJ2-2; 8 nucleotides match TRBD2. Germline loops: CDR1 SGHKS, CDR2 YYEKEE (reference sequence). The CDR3 is 16 residues long. V shed 4 bases and J 5 bases; nucleotides not matched to a gene: 10. The DNA of the CDR3 is TGTGCCAGCAGCAGGAGGGCGGGGGGTCCGACCGGGGAGCTGTTTTTT. Its protein is CASSRRAGGPTGELFF.

The chain uses TRBV9 and TRBJ1-1; D perhaps matches TRBD1 (6 bases). V shed 2 bases and J shed 0 bases, with 11 bases lying between them. The CDR3 runs 15 residues. Per the germline V gene, CDR1 is SGDLS and CDR2 is YYNGEE. For the CDR3, the DNA is TGTGCCAGCAGCGTCCAGGACAGCCTGAACACTGAAGCTTTCTTT. This sequence encodes CASSVQDSLNTEAFF.

The chain recombines TRBV7-6 with TRBJ2-1, with 8 bases lining up with TRBD2. This CDR3 is built from 15 residues. The J segment lost 4 bases and the V segment lost 4 bases, leaving 6 bases of the junction unmatched. Germline lookup yields CDR1 SGHVS and CDR2 FNYEAQ. CDR3 sequence: CASSSPGGGYNEQFF. The DNA of the CDR3 is TGTGCCAGCAGCTCCCCGGGCGGGGGGTACAATGAGCAGTTCTTC.

The chain joins TRBV4-3 to TRBJ1-4; 7 bases line up with TRBD1. The CDR3 totals 15 residues. Germline lookup yields CDR1 LGHNA and CDR2 YSLEER. V was pared by 1 base and J by 4 bases, with 3 bases of the junction left unmatched. The CDR3 sequence is CASSQGTGVNEKLFF. CDR3 bases: TGCGCCAGCAGCCAAGGCACAGGGGTTAATGAAAAACTGTTTTTT.